This TCR beta chain was retrieved from a study of vaccination effects on CD4 cells after COVID-19. For the study at large: Participants were given two doses of BNT162b2 or mRNA-1273 vaccine. The two convalescent patients provided samples 16 days and one week before vaccination. Study findings and constraints: Marked clonal contraction was seen late after vaccination (in both infection- and vaccine-induced clones).

This clone was observed a handful of times. Its specificity is not known. Clones were sequenced by immunoSEQ multiplex PCR, and TCRdb holds only the in-frame ones, with some missing. The sample carries about 64,000 clones, more than 60% recorded once. The CDR3 is made up of 17 amino acids. Looked up from germline, CDR1 is LGHNA and CDR2 is YNFKEQ. With 4 bases clipped from V and 0 bases from J, the junction kept 6 bases outside the gene matches. At the end of about 10 days of culture, CD4+ T cells were isolated. From March to December 2020, the person had a SARS-CoV-2 infection that was confirmed by PCR.

V usage is TRBV4-2 and J usage is TRBJ1-6, with 7 bases that match TRBD1. This TCR derives from a human donor who had a prior SARS-CoV-2 infection. The specimen comprised CD4+ T cells from PBMCs cultured without peptide, sampled before COVID-19 vaccination. The CDR3 reads CASSPNPGGSYNSPLHF. The CDR3 coding sequence is TGTGCCAGCAGCCCTAACCCAGGGGGCTCCTATAATTCACCCCTCCACTTT.